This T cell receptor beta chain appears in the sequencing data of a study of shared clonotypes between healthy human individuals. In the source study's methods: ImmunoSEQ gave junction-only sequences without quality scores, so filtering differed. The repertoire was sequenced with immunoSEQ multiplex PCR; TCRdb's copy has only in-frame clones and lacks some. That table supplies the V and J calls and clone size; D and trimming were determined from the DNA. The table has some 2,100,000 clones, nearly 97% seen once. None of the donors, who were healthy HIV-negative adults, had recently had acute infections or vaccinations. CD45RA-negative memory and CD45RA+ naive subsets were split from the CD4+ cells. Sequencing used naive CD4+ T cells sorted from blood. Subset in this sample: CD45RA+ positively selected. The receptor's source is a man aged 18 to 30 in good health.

The CDR3 DNA follows: TGTGCCAGCAGCTTAGGTCTAGCGGGGGATCGCACAGATACGCAGTATTTT. It is translated as CASSLGLAGDRTDTQYF. The V call is TRBV11-3, the J call TRBJ2-3; 10 nucleotides match TRBD2. J was trimmed by 1 base and V by 1 base; bases with no gene match: 5. This CDR3 is built from 17 residues. Germline assignment: CDR1 SGHNT and CDR2 YENEEA.